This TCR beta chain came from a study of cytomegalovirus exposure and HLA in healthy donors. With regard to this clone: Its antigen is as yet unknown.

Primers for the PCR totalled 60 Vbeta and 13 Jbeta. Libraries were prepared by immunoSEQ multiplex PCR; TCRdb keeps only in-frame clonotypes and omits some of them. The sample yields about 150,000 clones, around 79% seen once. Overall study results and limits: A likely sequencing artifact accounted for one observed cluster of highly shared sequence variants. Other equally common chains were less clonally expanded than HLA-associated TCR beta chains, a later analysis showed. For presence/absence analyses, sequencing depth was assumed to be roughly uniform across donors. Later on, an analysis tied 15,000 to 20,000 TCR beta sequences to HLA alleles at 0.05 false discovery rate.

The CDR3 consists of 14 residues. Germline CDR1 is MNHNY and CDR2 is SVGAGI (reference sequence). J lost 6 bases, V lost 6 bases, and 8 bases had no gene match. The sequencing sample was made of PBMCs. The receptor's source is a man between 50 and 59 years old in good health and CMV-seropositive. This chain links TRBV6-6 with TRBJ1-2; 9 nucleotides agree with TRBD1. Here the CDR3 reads CASSRGQGLDGYTF. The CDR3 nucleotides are TGTGCCAGCAGCCGGGGACAGGGTTTGGATGGCTACACCTTC.